This T cell receptor (beta chain) was captured by sequencing in a study of blood T cell repertoires in COVID-19. All recovered Cohort 3 donors got two negative PCRs, got clearance, or saw symptom resolution. As processed by the authors: Researchers report that nucleated cell counts were estimated from reference gene primer amplification. The assay was immunoSEQ multiplex PCR, and TCRdb's table has in-frame clones only and misses some. The DNA was the basis for D and trimming; V, J and clone size are from that table. Of about 460,000 clones in the sample, approximately 86% were seen once. CDR1 and CDR2 (germline): SGHDT, YYEEEE. This CDR3 spans 15 amino acids. V lost 3 bases and J 1 base, leaving 10 bases between the germline ends.

The specimen sequenced was PBMCs or T cells enriched from blood (not recorded which). The TCR originated in a woman aged 60-70 years who had recovered from COVID-19. The chain combines TRBV5-6 with TRBJ2-2; perhaps TRBD2 as D (6 bases). The chain's CDR3 is CASSWRGLNTGELFF. The CDR3 nucleotides are TGTGCCAGCAGCTGGAGGGGCCTGAACACCGGGGAGCTGTTTTTT.